The present TCR beta chain was sequenced within a study of type 1 regulatory T cells. At the level of the study: An in vitro protocol generated T-allo10, a Tr1-enriched, alloantigen-specific CD4 T cell product.

V was shortened by 1 base and J by 7 bases, with 11 bases between the two germline ends. Germline lookup yields CDR1 SGHTA and CDR2 FQGNSA. The CDR3 is 13 amino acids. TCRdb re-called the reads with MiXCR, one entry per CDR3 protein. The table shows around 64,000 distinct CDR3 sequences, with around 21% occurring only once. This clonotype was counted many times. Antigen specificity is unknown. Study outcomes and limitations: Type 1 regulatory T cells had a more restricted TCR repertoire than non-type 1 regulatory T cells.

The TCR sequence derives from a human donor in good health. The rearrangement joins TRBV7-2 to TRBJ2-7; D not certain. Sequenced sample: cultured type 1 regulatory T (Tr1) cells, either the whole culture or a sorted fraction (not recorded which). The CDR3 DNA reads TGTGCCAGCAGCTTAGACCCCCCGCGGGAGCAGTACTTC. This codes for CASSLDPPREQYF.